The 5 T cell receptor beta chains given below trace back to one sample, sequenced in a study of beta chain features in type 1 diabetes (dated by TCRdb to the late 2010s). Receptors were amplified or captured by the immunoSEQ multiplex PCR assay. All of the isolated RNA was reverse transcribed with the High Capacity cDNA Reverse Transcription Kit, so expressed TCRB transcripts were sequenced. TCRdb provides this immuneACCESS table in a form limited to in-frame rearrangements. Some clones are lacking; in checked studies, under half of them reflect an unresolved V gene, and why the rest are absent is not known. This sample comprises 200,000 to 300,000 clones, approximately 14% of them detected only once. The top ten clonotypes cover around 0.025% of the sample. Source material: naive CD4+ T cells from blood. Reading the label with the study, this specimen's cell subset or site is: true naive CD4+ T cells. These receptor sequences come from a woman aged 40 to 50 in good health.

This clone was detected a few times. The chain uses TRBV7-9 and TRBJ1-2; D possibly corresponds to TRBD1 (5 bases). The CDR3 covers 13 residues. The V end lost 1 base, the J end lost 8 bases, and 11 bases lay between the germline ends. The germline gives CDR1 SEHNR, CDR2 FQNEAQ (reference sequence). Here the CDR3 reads CASSLVQGKGYTF. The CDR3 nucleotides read TGTGCCAGCAGCTTAGTTCAGGGAAAAGGCTACACCTTC.

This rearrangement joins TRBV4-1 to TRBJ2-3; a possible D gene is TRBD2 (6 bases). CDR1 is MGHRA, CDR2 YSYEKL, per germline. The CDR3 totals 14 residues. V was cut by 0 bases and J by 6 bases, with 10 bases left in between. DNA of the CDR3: TGCGCCAGCAGCCAAGATGGGGGGATGGATACGCAGTATTTT. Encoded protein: CASSQDGGMDTQYF.

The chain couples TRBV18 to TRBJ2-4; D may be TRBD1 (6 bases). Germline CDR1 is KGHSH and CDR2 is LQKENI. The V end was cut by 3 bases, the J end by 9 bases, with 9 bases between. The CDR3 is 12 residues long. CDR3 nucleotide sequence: TGTGCCAGCTCACCGGGACACCCCATTCAGTACTTC. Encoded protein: CASSPGHPIQYF. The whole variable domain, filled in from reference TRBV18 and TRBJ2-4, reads NAGVMQNPRHLVRRRGQEARLRCSPMKGHSHVYWYRQLPEEGLKFMVYLQKENIIDESGMPKERFSAEFPKEGPSILRIQQVVRGDSAAYFCASSPGHPIQYFGAGTRLSVL.

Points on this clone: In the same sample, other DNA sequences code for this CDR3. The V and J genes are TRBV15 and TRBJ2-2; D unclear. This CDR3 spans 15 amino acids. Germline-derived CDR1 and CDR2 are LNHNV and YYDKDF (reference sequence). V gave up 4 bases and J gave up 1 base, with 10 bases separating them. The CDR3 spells CATSTRTRNTGELFF. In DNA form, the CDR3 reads TGTGCCACCAGCACCAGAACAAGGAACACCGGGGAGCTGTTTTTT.

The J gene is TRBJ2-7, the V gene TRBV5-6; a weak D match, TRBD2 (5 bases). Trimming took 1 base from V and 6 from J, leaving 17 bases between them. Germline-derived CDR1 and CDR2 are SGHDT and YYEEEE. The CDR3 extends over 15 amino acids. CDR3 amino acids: CASSLFGVSGSEQYF. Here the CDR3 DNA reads TGTGCCAGCAGCTTGTTCGGGGTTAGTGGCAGCGAGCAGTACTTC.